This T cell receptor (beta chain) was recorded in a study of T cell changes during pregnancy in multiple sclerosis. With V trimmed by 6 bases and J by 5 bases, 10 bases remained unmatched. CDR3 size: 15 residues. The germline V gene encodes CDR1 SGHAT and CDR2 FQNNGV. The method was immunoSEQ multiplex PCR; TCRdb's version includes in-frame clones alone and lacks a portion of them. Of 50,000 to 65,000 clones listed, approximately 93% are singletons. This TCR was sampled from a female donor with multiple sclerosis, enrolled in a pregnancy study. The chain is built from TRBV11-2 and TRBJ2-3; 8 bases agree with TRBD2. Specimen: CD8+ T cells from peripheral blood mononuclear cells, collected in the second trimester of pregnancy. The CDR3 DNA reads as TGTGCCAGCAGAGAAACAGCGGGAGAAGAAGATACGCAGTATTTT. Residues: CASRETAGEEDTQYF.